These T cell receptor beta chains were read from a single sample in a study of T cell responses to AZD1222 COVID-19 vaccine. The protocol was immunoSEQ multiplex PCR, while the TCRdb copy is restricted to in-frame clones and leaves out a portion. The data show about 140,000 clones, with around 90% seen just once and under 4.5% held by the top ten. Specimen: peripheral blood, collected 28 days after the second AZD1222 dose. The receptors stem from an adult who received the AZD1222 COVID-19 vaccine. Each CDR3 is given with its conserved first and last residue. D genes are given only for firm matches. Clone size is given for some rows only: seen once, a few or many times, or a class if the clone is expanded.

>-|TRBJ1-1|-|TRBV7-3
CASSPGVANTEAFF
TGTGCCAGCAGCCCGGGGGTGGCGAACACTGAAGCTTTCTTT
>-|TRBJ1-1|-|TRBV7-8
CASSLFTATNTEAFF
TGTGCCAGCAGCTTATTTACAGCGACGAACACTGAAGCTTTCTTT
>-|TRBJ1-1|-|TRBV7-9
CASSSDAAEAFF
TGTGCCAGCAGCTCCGACGCGGCTGAAGCTTTCTTT
>-|TRBJ2-5|-|TRBV10-3
CAIRGVKETQYF
TGTGCCATCAGAGGGGTTAAGGAGACCCAGTACTTC
>-|TRBJ2-7|once|TRBV2
CASSGRLGSYEQYF
TGTGCCAGCAGTGGCCGTCTAGGGTCCTACGAGCAGTACTTC
>TRBD2|TRBJ2-7|-|TRBV5-1
CASSLNSPGGPVEQYF
TGCGCCAGCAGCTTGAATTCACCGGGAGGGCCGGTCGAGCAGTACTTC
>TRBD1|TRBJ2-2|-|TRBV4-2
CASSHDHRGTGELFF
TGTGCCAGCAGCCACGACCACAGGGGGACCGGGGAGCTGTTTTTT
>-|TRBJ1-1|-|TRBV6-6
CASSLTRITEAFF
TGTGCCAGCAGTTTGACCAGGATCACTGAAGCTTTCTTT
>TRBD1|TRBJ1-2|-|TRBV9
CASTLRDRVNYGYTF
TGTGCCAGCACCCTCCGGGACAGAGTTAACTATGGCTACACCTTC
>-|TRBJ2-1|-|TRBV9
CASSVGGGSSYNEQFF
TGTGCCAGCAGCGTAGGTGGGGGGAGCTCCTACAATGAGCAGTTCTTC
>-|TRBJ1-3|-|TRBV19
CASSSGTSSGNTIYF
TGTGCCAGTAGTTCAGGGACAAGCTCTGGAAACACCATATATTTT
>-|TRBJ1-2|-|TRBV6-5
CASSYAGTATIGYTF
TGTGCCAGCAGTTATGCAGGGACCGCTACGATTGGCTACACCTTC
>-|TRBJ2-7|-|TRBV4-3
CASSPSAHSYEQYF
TGCGCCAGCAGCCCCTCAGCCCACTCCTACGAGCAGTACTTC
>-|TRBJ2-5|once|TRBV7-2
CASSRARETQYF
TGTGCCAGCAGCCGTGCCCGGGAGACCCAGTACTTC
>-|TRBJ2-2|once|TRBV6-5
CASTGANTGELFF
TGTGCCAGCACAGGGGCGAACACCGGGGAGCTGTTTTTT
>-|TRBJ2-1|-|TRBV19
CASSLAPQNSYNEQFF
TGTGCCAGTAGTTTAGCTCCACAAAATTCCTACAATGAGCAGTTCTTC
>-|TRBJ1-2|-|TRBV27
CASSSPSSGYTF
TGTGCCAGCAGTTCACCCTCGTCTGGCTACACCTTC
>TRBD1|TRBJ1-3|once|TRBV20-1
CSASRDRGLKNTIYF
TGCAGTGCTAGTAGGGACAGGGGGCTCAAAAACACCATATATTTT
>TRBD1|TRBJ1-2|-|TRBV5-4
CASSYDRVEGYTF
TGTGCCAGCAGCTACGACAGGGTGGAGGGCTACACCTTC
>TRBD1|TRBJ1-5|-|TRBV29-1
CSGADRAPVQNQPQHF
TGCAGCGGAGCCGACAGGGCGCCTGTCCAAAATCAGCCCCAGCATTTT
>-|TRBJ2-7|-|TRBV7-6
CASSLAPGEVEQYF
TGTGCCAGCAGCTTAGCCCCAGGGGAGGTCGAGCAGTACTTC
>-|TRBJ1-4|-|TRBV19
CASHEDGTNEKLFF
TGTGCCAGCCACGAGGACGGAACTAATGAAAAACTGTTTTTT
>-|TRBJ1-5|-|TRBV28
CASTLGGNGNQPQHF
TGTGCCAGCACCCTAGGGGGGAACGGCAATCAGCCCCAGCATTTT
>-|TRBJ1-5|-|TRBV6-2/TRBV6-3
CASSYSEARGNQPQHF
TGTGCCAGCAGTTACTCGGAGGCCCGGGGCAATCAGCCCCAGCATTTT
>TRBD2|TRBJ2-3|-|TRBV9
CASSSTGLAATDTQYF
TGTGCCAGCAGCTCCACGGGACTAGCGGCCACAGATACGCAGTATTTT
>-|TRBJ2-7|-|TRBV10-3
CAISESGGPYEQYF
TGTGCCATCAGTGAGTCGGGAGGCCCCTACGAGCAGTACTTC
>-|TRBJ1-1|once|TRBV19
CASSRQLNTEAFF
TGTGCCAGTAGTCGTCAGCTGAACACTGAAGCTTTCTTT
>-|TRBJ1-2|-|TRBV27
CASNPTGRNYGYTF
TGTGCCAGCAACCCGACAGGTCGTAACTATGGCTACACCTTC
>-|TRBJ1-1|-|TRBV12-3/TRBV12-4
CASSFMGNTEAFF
TGTGCCAGCAGTTTTATGGGGAACACTGAAGCTTTCTTT
>-|TRBJ2-3|few|TRBV4-1
CASSQGLSRGSTDTQYF
TGCGCCAGCAGCCAAGGGTTGTCCAGGGGCAGCACAGATACGCAGTATTTT
>-|TRBJ1-5|-|TRBV6-1
CASSEVRGSNQPQHF
TGTGCCAGCAGTGAAGTAAGGGGAAGCAATCAGCCCCAGCATTTT
>-|TRBJ1-2|-|TRBV28
CASSPLGQLPNYGYTF
TGTGCCAGCAGCCCTCTCGGACAGCTTCCTAACTATGGCTACACCTTC
>-|TRBJ1-1|once|TRBV6-5
CASSPSRLVAEAFF
TGTGCCAGCAGTCCCTCGAGGTTGGTCGCTGAAGCTTTCTTT
>TRBD1|TRBJ2-3|once|TRBV2
CASSPGTGVNTQYF
TGTGCCAGCAGTCCCGGGACAGGGGTAAATACGCAGTATTTT
>TRBD2|TRBJ2-2|once|TRBV24-1
CATSDGTRSLYTGELFF
TGTGCCACCAGTGACGGGACTAGAAGTTTATACACCGGGGAGCTGTTTTTT
>-|TRBJ2-4|-|TRBV3-1/TRBV3-2
CASSPYGSKNIQYF
TGTGCCAGCAGCCCCTATGGCTCCAAAAACATTCAGTACTTC
>-|TRBJ1-1|-|TRBV3-1/TRBV3-2
CASSQGPFRTEAFF
TGTGCCAGCAGCCAGGGGCCATTCAGGACTGAAGCTTTCTTT
>-|TRBJ2-1|-|TRBV6-2/TRBV6-3
CASSLLLAYNEQFF
TGTGCCAGCAGTCTGCTGCTCGCTTACAATGAGCAGTTCTTC
>-|TRBJ2-7|-|TRBV19
CASSIGTDSYEQYF
TGTGCCAGTAGTATAGGGACAGACTCCTACGAGCAGTACTTC
>-|TRBJ1-1|-|TRBV9
CASSGADLNTEAFF
TGTGCCAGCAGCGGGGCAGATCTGAACACTGAAGCTTTCTTT
>TRBD1|TRBJ2-7|-|TRBV6-5
CASSSRDRGQQYF
TGTGCCAGCAGTTCAAGGGACAGGGGGCAACAGTACTTC
>TRBD1|TRBJ2-7|-|TRBV6-5
CASRFNRGKGEQYF
TGTGCCAGCAGATTCAACAGGGGAAAGGGAGAGCAGTACTTC
>-|TRBJ2-1|-|TRBV5-8
CASSFFSPHEQFF
TGTGCCAGCAGCTTTTTCTCCCCCCATGAGCAGTTCTTC
>-|TRBJ1-2|-|TRBV3-1/TRBV3-2
CASSPRGGISYGYTF
TGTGCCAGCAGCCCAAGGGGGGGAATCTCATATGGCTACACCTTC
>-|TRBJ1-2|once|TRBV12-5
CASGLVGGADYGYTF
TGTGCTAGTGGTTTGGTAGGTGGGGCGGACTATGGCTACACCTTC
>-|TRBJ1-5|-|TRBV5-5
CASNRDLNQPQHF
TGTGCCAGCAACCGGGATCTCAATCAGCCCCAGCATTTT
>-|TRBJ1-2|-|TRBV7-2
CASSLAYGAGQNYGYTF
TGTGCCAGCAGCTTAGCTTATGGGGCAGGACAAAACTATGGCTACACCTTC
>-|TRBJ1-1|once|TRBV14
CASSLRLGPMNTEAFF
TGTGCCAGCAGCCTGCGACTTGGTCCCATGAACACTGAAGCTTTCTTT
>-|TRBJ2-5|-|TRBV7-2
CASSPPGETQYF
TGTGCCAGCAGCCCCCCAGGGGAGACCCAGTACTTC
>TRBD2|TRBJ2-5|few|TRBV28
CASSFFGLAGEGAGETQYF
TGTGCCAGCAGTTTTTTTGGACTAGCGGGAGAGGGGGCGGGTGAGACCCAGTACTTC
>-|TRBJ2-7|-|TRBV6-5
CASLSFPLGEQYF
TGTGCCAGCCTTAGCTTCCCCCTGGGCGAGCAGTACTTC
>-|TRBJ2-1|-|TRBV7-3
CASATGLSYNEQFF
TGTGCCAGTGCAACGGGTCTGTCCTACAATGAGCAGTTCTTC
>-|TRBJ1-5|-|TRBV10-3
CAISAEGHQPQHF
TGTGCCATCAGTGCCGAAGGGCATCAGCCCCAGCATTTT
>TRBD2|TRBJ2-3|-|TRBV7-2
CASSLTLAGEGSDTQYF
TGTGCCAGCAGCTTAACGCTAGCGGGAGAGGGCTCAGATACGCAGTATTTT
>-|TRBJ1-1|-|TRBV9
CASSARGDREAFF
TGTGCCAGCAGCGCTAGGGGTGACCGTGAAGCTTTCTTT
>-|TRBJ1-4|-|TRBV6-5
CASNRALNEKLFF
TGTGCCAGCAATAGGGCATTAAATGAAAAACTGTTTTTT
>TRBD2|TRBJ2-5|few|TRBV9
CASSVAPGLGRETQYF
TGTGCCAGCAGCGTAGCCCCGGGACTAGGACGGGAGACCCAGTACTTC